Listed here are 5 T cell receptor beta chains from one sample, sequenced in a study of cytomegalovirus exposure and HLA in healthy donors. PCR primers comprised 60 Vbeta and 13 Jbeta primers. Assay: immunoSEQ multiplex PCR; the TCRdb copy retains only in-frame clones and omits some. The table has approximately 81,000 clones, roughly 80% seen once. The sequenced sample was PBMCs. The receptors derive from a woman in her forties or fifties in good health and CMV-seronegative.

The V call is TRBV7-2, the J call TRBJ2-3, with D perhaps TRBD1 (6 bases). The V gene's germline CDR1 is SGHTA and CDR2 FQGNSA. The CDR3 runs 14 residues. The ends were cut back, 5 bases at V and 1 base at J, with 10 bases in the middle. The CDR3 nucleotides are TGTGCCAGCAGCCAGGGGATGGGCACAGATACGCAGTATTTT. Translation gives CASSQGMGTDTQYF.

This clone is a singleton in its sample. The chain carries TRBV27 and TRBJ1-2; 10 nucleotides match TRBD1. Germline V gene data show CDR1 as MNHEY and CDR2 as SMNVEV (reference sequence). CDR3 length equals 15 residues. The V gene end was trimmed by 6 bases and the J gene end by 8 bases; junction bases not matched to a gene: 12. DNA of the CDR3: TGTGCCAGCAGGTTGACAGGGGGCGCTTGGAGGGGCTACACCTTC. As protein: CASRLTGGAWRGYTF.

V gene TRBV27 combines with J gene TRBJ1-1; 12 bases agree with TRBD1. The germline gives CDR1 MNHEY, CDR2 SMNVEV (reference sequence). The CDR3 has 14 amino acids. Trimming cost V 7 bases and J 11 bases; bases outside gene matches: 11. The CDR3: CASTPRDRGRVAFF. The CDR3 DNA sequence: TGTGCCAGCACCCCCCGGGACAGGGGGCGAGTGGCTTTCTTT.

The chain combines TRBV5-1 with TRBJ2-5; the D gene is possibly TRBD2 (6 bases). Trimming removed 2 bases at V and 5 bases at J, with 10 bases between. The germline gives CDR1 SGHRS, CDR2 YFSETQ. There are 13 residues in the CDR3. The CDR3 loop is CASSLGEVETQYF. CDR3 nucleotides: TGCGCCAGCAGCTTAGGGGAGGTGGAGACCCAGTACTTC.

Concerning this clone: The same CDR3 can be traced to other DNA sequences in this sample. The V and J genes are TRBV27 and TRBJ1-1; 12 bases line up with TRBD1. After removal of 5 bases from V and 4 bases from J, the junction contained 5 bases not matched to a gene. CDR1 MNHEY and CDR2 SMNVEV come from the germline V gene (reference sequence). This CDR3 comprises 15 residues. Here the CDR3 reads CASSRDRGRGTEAFF. The CDR3 DNA reads TGTGCCAGCAGTCGGGACAGGGGGCGCGGCACTGAAGCTTTCTTT.